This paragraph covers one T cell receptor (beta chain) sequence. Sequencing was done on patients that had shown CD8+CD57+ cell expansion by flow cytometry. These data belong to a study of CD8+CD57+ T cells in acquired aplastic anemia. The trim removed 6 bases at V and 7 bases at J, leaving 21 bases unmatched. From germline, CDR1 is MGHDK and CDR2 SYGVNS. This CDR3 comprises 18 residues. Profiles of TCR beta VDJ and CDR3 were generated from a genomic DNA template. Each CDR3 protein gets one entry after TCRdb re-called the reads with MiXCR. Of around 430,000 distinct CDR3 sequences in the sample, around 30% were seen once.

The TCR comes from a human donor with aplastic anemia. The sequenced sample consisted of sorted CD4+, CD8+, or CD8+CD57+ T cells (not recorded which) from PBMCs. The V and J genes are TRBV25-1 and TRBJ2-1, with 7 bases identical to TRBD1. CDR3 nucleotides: TGTGCCAGCAGCCAGGACCCCCTCGGGACAGTAGCTCAGAATGAGCAGTTCTTC. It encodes CASSQDPLGTVAQNEQFF.